This entry concerns a single T cell receptor beta chain. This sample stems from a study of blood T cell repertoires in COVID-19. Turning to the study itself: Nucleic acid was either cDNA or gDNA, and it came from T cells, B-cell-depleted T cells, or PBMCs.

The Seattle patients joined while their infection was active and were tracked longitudinally afterward. Per germline, CDR1 MDHEN and CDR2 SYDVKM. This CDR3 is 14 amino acids long. V gave up 4 bases and J gave up 4 bases, with 13 bases separating them. As processed by the authors: Using reference gene primer amplification, nucleated cell counts were estimated. Libraries were prepared by immunoSEQ multiplex PCR; TCRdb keeps only in-frame clonotypes and omits some of them. Clone size and the V and J calls come from that table; the DNA yielded D and trimming. The sample has 450,000 or so clones, 70% to 90% seen once.

The source material was peripheral blood. This chain joins TRBV28 and TRBJ1-1; no definite D call. The clonotype comes from a woman in her thirties or forties with COVID-19, enrolled during active disease. This CDR3 reads CASSYPDEGTEAFF. The CDR3 nucleotides are TGTGCCAGCAGTTATCCGGACGAGGGCACTGAAGCTTTCTTT. Based on the CDR3 plus reference TRBV28 and TRBJ1-1, the full variable domain is DVKVTQSSRYLVKRTGEKVFLECVQDMDHENMFWYRQDPGLGLRLIYFSYDVKMKEKGDIPEGYSVSREKKERFSLILESASTNQTSMYLCASSYPDEGTEAFFGQGTRLTVV.